Below are 23 T cell receptor beta chains sequenced from a single sample in a study of T-cell memory formation after mild COVID-19. TCRdb fed the 5' RACE reads into MiXCR, producing one record per CDR3 protein. Of 400,000 to 500,000 distinct CDR3 sequences in the sample, over 15% were seen once. The sequencing sample was made of PBMCs or a T cell subset sorted from them (not recorded which). These receptors all stem from an adult woman who had mild COVID-19 (a few samples of this study predate the infection). Cell type and time point are not known.

The sample holds many counts of this clonotype. The genes are TRBV5-1 and TRBJ2-2; D ambiguous. The CDR3 loop spans 11 amino acids. Per the germline V gene, CDR1 is SGHRS and CDR2 is YFSETQ. V was pared by 2 bases and J by 5 bases, with 1 base between. In DNA form, the CDR3 reads TGCGCCAGCAGCTTTACCGGGGAGCTGTTTTTT. It encodes CASSFTGELFF.

The rearrangement joins TRBV12-3 or TRBV12-4 to TRBJ1-6; D may be TRBD1 (5 bases). V lost 5 bases, J lost 7 bases, and 21 bases lay in between. This CDR3 has 17 amino acids. The DNA for the CDR3 is TGTGCCAGCAGTCAAAGTAGCAGGGACCTTTGGAATTCACCCCTCCACTTT. Protein product: CASSQSSRDLWNSPLHF.

This clonotype has a single count. The rearrangement joins TRBV15 to TRBJ2-5; 7 bases are shared with TRBD2. The CDR3 spans 14 residues. CDR1 and CDR2 (germline): LNHNV, YYDKDF (reference sequence). Germline trimming cut 5 bases from V and 4 bases from J; bases unmatched to any gene: 7. CDR3 protein: CATSRPGRGETQYF. The CDR3 nucleotides read TGTGCCACCAGCCGGCCGGGGAGGGGAGAGACCCAGTACTTC. The variable domain in full, with the rest retrieved from reference TRBV15 and TRBJ2-5, is DAMVIQNPRYQVTQFGKPVTLSCSQTLNHNVMYWYQQKSSQAPKLLFHYYDKDFNNEADTPDNFQSRRPNTSFCFLDIRSPGLGDTAMYLCATSRPGRGETQYFGPGTRLLVL.

This clonotype was found a few times. The chain has TRBV20-1 and TRBJ2-3; 12 bases are shared with TRBD2. The CDR3 runs 16 residues. Losses at the gene ends were 5 bases for V and 2 bases for J; bases not matched to a gene: 8. CDR1 and CDR2 (germline): DFQATT, SNEGSKA (reference sequence). The CDR3 loop is CSAGGGTSGFTDTQYF. For the CDR3, the DNA is TGCAGTGCTGGGGGGGGGACTAGCGGGTTCACAGATACGCAGTATTTT.

This clonotype was found a few times. V usage is TRBV5-1 and J usage is TRBJ2-2, with TRBD2 matching 8 bases. Germline V gene lookup returns CDR1 SGHRS and CDR2 YFSETQ. V was pared by 4 bases and J by 6 bases, with 11 bases of the junction left unmatched. The CDR3 is 16 amino acids. CDR3 in DNA: TGCGCCAGCAGCCGGACCCCGGGACTAGAGGCCGGGGAGCTGTTTTTT. Amino acids: CASSRTPGLEAGELFF. The complete variable domain, with remaining parts taken from reference TRBV5-1 and TRBJ2-2, reads KAGVTQTPRYLIKTRGQQVTLSCSPISGHRSVSWYQQTPGQGLQFLFEYFSETQRNKGNFPGRFSGRQFSNSRSEMNVSTLELGDSALYLCASSRTPGLEAGELFFGEGSRLTVL.

The chain combines TRBV28 with TRBJ1-2; D unclear. The CDR3 consists of 13 residues. Germline lookup yields CDR1 MDHEN and CDR2 SYDVKM. V was clipped by 3 bases and J by 4 bases, with 9 bases between them. CDR3 in amino acids: CASSFVGLYGYTF. For the CDR3, the DNA is TGTGCCAGCAGTTTTGTAGGCCTCTATGGCTACACCTTC.

V gene TRBV2 combines with J gene TRBJ2-1; 7 nucleotides align to TRBD2. J gave up 6 bases and V 6 bases, and 14 bases lay outside the gene matches. The germline V gene encodes CDR1 SNHLY and CDR2 FYNNEI. This CDR3 has 16 amino acids. In DNA form, the CDR3 reads TGTGCCAGCAGGTCCCACGGGGGGACCTACACCAATGAGCAGTTCTTC. Its translation: CASRSHGGTYTNEQFF.

The chain combines TRBV5-1 with TRBJ2-5; no definite D call. Germline assignment: CDR1 SGHRS and CDR2 YFSETQ. This CDR3 has 13 residues. The V end lost 1 base, the J end lost 1 base, and 5 bases lay between the germline ends. The CDR3 region is CASSLNFQETQYF. CDR3 coding DNA: TGCGCCAGCAGCTTGAACTTCCAAGAGACCCAGTACTTC.

CDR3 bases: TGTGCCAGCAGTTACTCGCTTATTGACGCTGAAGCTTTCTTT. Residues: CASSYSLIDAEAFF. The chain is built from TRBV6-5 and TRBJ1-1; D is ambiguous. Looked up from germline, CDR1 is MNHEY and CDR2 is SVGAGI. Trimming stripped 0 bases from V and 6 bases from J, with 11 bases between. The CDR3 extends over 14 amino acids.

The chain has TRBV5-1 and TRBJ2-7; no clear D. V was shortened by 0 bases and J by 6 bases, with 10 bases between the two germline ends. The germline gives CDR1 SGHRS, CDR2 YFSETQ. The CDR3 extends over 13 amino acids. CDR3 protein: CASSLGRTSEQYF. The CDR3 region has the DNA TGCGCCAGCAGCTTGGGACGGACCTCCGAGCAGTACTTC.

The genes are TRBV4-3 and TRBJ2-7, with 10 bases identical to TRBD2. The trim removed 2 bases at V and 5 bases at J, leaving 9 bases unmatched. CDR3 length: 16 residues. Germline V gene data show CDR1 as LGHNA and CDR2 as YSLEER. CDR3 amino acids: CASSQRSSGRTHEQYF. DNA of the CDR3: TGCGCCAGCAGCCAAAGAAGTAGCGGGAGGACCCACGAGCAGTACTTC.

This CDR3 is CASSARGQINQPQHF. In DNA, the CDR3 is TGTGCCAGCAGCGCCAGGGGACAGATCAATCAGCCCCAGCATTTT. V usage is TRBV7-8 and J usage is TRBJ1-5; 7 bases are shared with TRBD1. The V gene end was trimmed by 5 bases and the J gene end by 3 bases; junction bases not matched to a gene: 7. The germline gives CDR1 SGHVS, CDR2 FQNEAQ. CDR3 length: 15 amino acids.

This clonotype was detected many times. The chain has TRBV7-2 and TRBJ2-3; 7 nucleotides agree with TRBD1. CDR3 length: 15 residues. Trimming took 6 bases from V and 4 from J; bases not matched to a gene: 10. Germline V gene data show CDR1 as SGHTA and CDR2 as FQGNSA. CDR3 amino acids: CASRSHRTGADTQYF. In nucleotides, the CDR3 is TGTGCCAGCAGATCGCACAGAACAGGGGCAGATACGCAGTATTTT. The whole variable domain, filled in from reference TRBV7-2 and TRBJ2-3, reads GAGVSQSPSNKVTEKGKDVELRCDPISGHTALYWYRQSLGQGLEFLIYFQGNSAPDKSGLPSDRFSAERTGGSVSTLTIQRTQQEDSAVYLCASRSHRTGADTQYFGPGTRLTVL.

J is TRBJ2-1 and V is TRBV13, with D possibly matching TRBD2 (5 bases). V shed 2 bases and J shed 0 bases, with 14 bases lying between them. CDR1 and CDR2 from the germline V gene are PRHDT and FYEKMQ (reference sequence). This CDR3 region has 17 residues. Here the CDR3 DNA reads TGTGCCAGCAGCTTATCAGCGAGCGGCAGCTCCTACAATGAGCAGTTCTTC. The encoded protein is CASSLSASGSSYNEQFF.

This clonotype was counted between two and nine times. This chain links TRBV7-8 with TRBJ2-1, with 8 positions matching TRBD2. V lost 4 bases and J lost 3; bases outside the gene matches: 11. The CDR3 is 17 residues long. Germline CDR1 is SGHVS and CDR2 is FQNEAQ. CDR3 region: CASSSGAGAGYYNEQFF. CDR3 DNA: TGTGCCAGCAGCTCCGGAGCGGGAGCGGGCTACTACAATGAGCAGTTCTTC.

Of note for this clonotype: The junction departs from the called germline gene at one end, perhaps through a read error. The CDR3 coding sequence is TGTGCCAGCAGTCGAACCGGGACTAGCGGGAGACGGGGACAGCTCTTC. It encodes CASSRTGTSGRRGQLF. The V call is TRBV6-2 or TRBV6-3, the J call TRBJ2-1; TRBD2 matches at 14 bases. Germline CDR1 reads MNHEY; CDR2 reads SVGEGT. The CDR3 runs 16 residues.

The chain is built from TRBV6-5 and TRBJ2-1, with a tentative D call TRBD2 (5 bases). The CDR3 length is 15 residues. V was clipped by 4 bases and J by 4 bases, with 14 bases between them. The V gene's germline CDR1 is MNHEY and CDR2 SVGAGI. The CDR3 sequence: CASSSSGPGYNEQFF. The CDR3 DNA reads as TGTGCCAGCAGTTCCTCGGGCCCGGGGTACAATGAGCAGTTCTTC.

A single count supports this clonotype. The chain uses TRBV20-1 and TRBJ2-1; 8 bases fit TRBD2. The CDR3 sequence is 14 residues long. V lost 5 bases, J lost 1 base, and 4 bases stayed unmatched. Germline assignment: CDR1 DFQATT and CDR2 SNEGSKA (reference sequence). The CDR3 DNA follows: TGCAGTGCTTACACTAGCGGATCCTACAATGAGCAGTTCTTC. Amino acid sequence: CSAYTSGSYNEQFF.

This chain uses TRBV7-9 with TRBJ1-5, with D tentatively TRBD1 (5 bases). In germline, CDR1 is SEHNR, CDR2 FQNEAQ (reference sequence). The V end lost 3 bases, the J end lost 7 bases, and 10 bases lay between the germline ends. This CDR3 contains 13 residues. CDR3 in DNA: TGTGCCAGCAGCTTTCTTGGGGGACAGCCCCAGCATTTT. Its translation is CASSFLGGQPQHF.

This clonotype was observed at least ten times. The chain uses TRBV4-2 and TRBJ2-1; 8 bases match TRBD2. The CDR3 extends over 15 amino acids. The germline CDR1 and CDR2 sequences are LGHNA and YNFKEQ. With V trimmed by 4 bases and J by 6 bases, 8 bases remained unmatched. CDR3 residues: CASSPRAGGINEQFF. The CDR3 nucleotides read TGTGCCAGCAGCCCGCGTGCGGGAGGAATCAATGAGCAGTTCTTC.

The sample holds a few counts of this clonotype. The CDR3 is CASSVGVAGVVETQYF. The CDR3 nucleotides read TGTGCCAGCAGCGTAGGAGTAGCAGGGGTCGTGGAGACCCAGTACTTC. The chain is built from TRBV9 and TRBJ2-5, with D tentatively TRBD1 (6 bases). V was shortened by 0 bases and J by 5 bases, with 17 bases between the two germline ends. The CDR3 sequence is 16 residues long. Per the germline V gene, CDR1 is SGDLS and CDR2 is YYNGEE.

The chain links TRBV20-1 to TRBJ1-3, with TRBD1 identical over 7 bases. CDR1 and CDR2 (germline): DFQATT, SNEGSKA (reference sequence). CDR3 length: 15 amino acids. Losses at the gene ends were 0 bases for V and 2 bases for J; bases not matched to a gene: 4. The CDR3 sequence: CSARDRQGPGNTIYF. The CDR3 bases are TGCAGTGCTAGAGATCGACAGGGCCCTGGAAACACCATATATTTT.

The rearrangement links TRBV7-9 to TRBJ2-1; tentative D call: TRBD2 (5 bases). Germline V lookup: CDR1 SEHNR, CDR2 FQNEAQ (reference sequence). V was trimmed by 4 bases and J by 5 bases, leaving 18 bases between them. This CDR3 spans 16 amino acids. The CDR3 loop reads CASSYRDYKRHNEQFF. DNA for the CDR3: TGTGCCAGCAGCTACCGGGATTACAAACGACACAATGAGCAGTTCTTC.